A selection of T cell receptor beta chains follows, all from one sample in a study of Siglec-9 on CD8 T cells in melanoma. Assay: immunoSEQ multiplex PCR; the TCRdb copy retains only in-frame clones and omits some. The data show 36,000 or so clones, approximately 83% seen once. Material: Siglec-9- CD8+ T cells sorted from blood. These receptors came from a human donor in good health. Both conserved end residues are part of each CDR3. D genes are given only for firm matches. Part of the rows lack a size; the others show once, few, many or a class for expanded clones.

V gene	D gene	CDR3 length	clone size	J gene	CDR3 DNA	CDR3 protein
TRBV28	NA	15	few	TRBJ1-5	TGTGCCAGCAGTTTGATGGAATTGGTCAATCAGCCCCAGCATTTT	CASSLMELVNQPQHF
TRBV7-9	NA	14	NA	TRBJ2-2	TGTGCCAGCAGCTGGGGGACCACTCTCGGGGAGCTGTTTTTT	CASSWGTTLGELFF
TRBV29-1	NA	12	NA	TRBJ1-2	TGCAGCGTTGAAGCAAACAGGGAAGGCTACACCTTC	CSVEANREGYTF
TRBV28	TRBD1	14	NA	TRBJ2-7	TGTGCCAGCAGTACAACAGGGGGCGGAGGCGAGCAGTACTTC	CASSTTGGGGEQYF
TRBV4-1	NA	16	NA	TRBJ1-1	TGCGCCAGCAGCCAAGATAGTCGGGGTCTTAACACTGAAGCTTTCTTT	CASSQDSRGLNTEAFF
TRBV4-1	TRBD1	16	NA	TRBJ1-2	TGCGCCAGCAGCCAAGGAAGCCGCGGGACAGGGGATGGCTACACCTTC	CASSQGSRGTGDGYTF
TRBV4-1	NA	14	NA	TRBJ1-1	TGCGCCAGCAGCCAAGGCCAGGGGTTCACTGAAGCTTTCTTT	CASSQGQGFTEAFF
TRBV27	TRBD2	16	NA	TRBJ2-2	TGTGCCAGCAGTGTGGGACTAGCGGACCTCACCGGGGAGCTGTTTTTT	CASSVGLADLTGELFF
TRBV11-2	NA	17	NA	TRBJ2-2	TGTGCCAGCAGCCACATCGGCCCGGGTTTGAACACCGGGGAGCTGTTTTTT	CASSHIGPGLNTGELFF
TRBV7-9	NA	15	NA	TRBJ2-3	TGTGCCAGCAGCTTAGGAGGGTATGGCACAGATACGCAGTATTTT	CASSLGGYGTDTQYF
TRBV7-8	NA	14	NA	TRBJ2-7	TGTGCCAGCAGCTTAGCGCACGGCCCCTACGAGCAGTACTTC	CASSLAHGPYEQYF
TRBV10-1	NA	14	NA	TRBJ2-3	TGCGCCAGCAGTGAACAGGGTACCGCAGATACGCAGTATTTT	CASSEQGTADTQYF
TRBV11-2	NA	14	NA	TRBJ2-2	TGTGCCAGCAGCTTCAAGGAGAACACCGGGGAGCTGTTTTTT	CASSFKENTGELFF
TRBV6-1	NA	16	NA	TRBJ1-5	TGTGCCAGCAGTGAAGCGGCCGGGGGCGGGAATCAGCCCCAGCATTTT	CASSEAAGGGNQPQHF
TRBV2	NA	12	NA	TRBJ2-5	TGTGCCAGCAGAAGACAACAAGAGACCCAGTACTTC	CASRRQQETQYF
TRBV27	TRBD1	18	once	TRBJ2-7	TGTGCCAGCAGTTCGCAGACAGGGGCCCTCGGATTTATGTACGAGCAGTACTTC	CASSSQTGALGFMYEQYF
TRBV4-1	NA	15	NA	TRBJ1-3	TGCGCCAGCAGCCACGGGACGGGAGCGGGAAACACCATATATTTT	CASSHGTGAGNTIYF
TRBV5-4	NA	18	once	TRBJ2-1	TGTGCCAGCAGCCCAGGACTGGAGGGTGTATCCTCCTACAATGAGCAGTTCTTC	CASSPGLEGVSSYNEQFF
TRBV11-2	NA	14	NA	TRBJ2-5	TGTGCCAGCAGCTTAGATACTTCTCAAGAGACCCAGTACTTC	CASSLDTSQETQYF
TRBV7-8	NA	15	once	TRBJ1-4	TGTGCCAGCAGCTTAGCGCTATGGGCGCGCGAGGGACTGTTTTTT	CASSLALWAREGLFF
TRBV28	TRBD1	15	NA	TRBJ2-1	TGTGCCAGCAGTTCCTCCCCCGACAGGGTCAGTGAGCAGTTCTTC	CASSSSPDRVSEQFF
TRBV5-1	NA	15	NA	TRBJ1-3	TGCGCCAGCCGGGACGGTGGGTCCTCTGGGGACACCATATATTTT	CASRDGGSSGDTIYF
TRBV15	NA	16	NA	TRBJ2-3	TGTGCCACCAGCAGTCCCTTCAGGGGAATCACAGATACGCAGTATTTT	CATSSPFRGITDTQYF
TRBV6-6	TRBD2	16	NA	TRBJ2-1	TGTGCCAGCAGACCAAGACTAGCGGGAACATACAATGAGCAGTTCTTC	CASRPRLAGTYNEQFF
TRBV19	NA	14	NA	TRBJ1-2	TGTGCCAGTAGTGGGGGGGACCCCTTCTATGGCTACACCTTC	CASSGGDPFYGYTF
TRBV6-1	TRBD2	13	few	TRBJ2-7	TGTGCCAGCAGTGGGGAGGGTGACTACGAGCAGTACTTC	CASSGEGDYEQYF
TRBV28	NA	15	NA	TRBJ2-7	TGTGCTAGCAGTTCTCTAGCGTCGAGCTCCTACGAGCAGTACTTC	CASSSLASSSYEQYF
TRBV6-1	NA	15	NA	TRBJ2-5	TGTGCCAGCAGTGACCCCAGTGGGGCCCAAGAGACCCAGTACTTC	CASSDPSGAQETQYF
TRBV30	TRBD1	14	NA	TRBJ1-5	TGTGCCTGGAGTTTCCGGGACAGTTATCAGCCCCAGCATTTT	CAWSFRDSYQPQHF
TRBV10-3	NA	15	NA	TRBJ2-2	TGTGCCATCAGTACCGGGGGCCAGAACACCGGGGAGCTGTTTTTT	CAISTGGQNTGELFF
TRBV9	TRBD2	15	NA	TRBJ2-3	TGTGCCAGCAGCGATGCCGGGACTACGACAGATACGCAGTATTTT	CASSDAGTTTDTQYF
TRBV29-1	TRBD2	13	NA	TRBJ2-7	TGCAGCGGTAGACTAGCGGGAGGGGTCGAGCAGTACTTC	CSGRLAGGVEQYF
TRBV30	NA	16	NA	TRBJ1-1	TGTGCCTCCACCTACCCTCGACAGAACCAGGGGACTGAAGCTTTCTTT	CASTYPRQNQGTEAFF
TRBV7-9	TRBD1	19	NA	TRBJ1-4	TGTGCCAGCAGCCCCCGACAGGGGGCGGAAATTGCAACTAATGAAAAACTGTTTTTT	CASSPRQGAEIATNEKLFF
TRBV29-1	NA	15	NA	TRBJ2-4	TGCAGCGTTGTCGACAGTTATCTAGCCAAAAACATTCAGTACTTC	CSVVDSYLAKNIQYF
TRBV15	NA	18	NA	TRBJ2-1	TGTGCCACCAGCAGAGATGATGTAGCGGCGAGCTCCTACAATGAGCAGTTCTTC	CATSRDDVAASSYNEQFF
TRBV6-4	NA	16	NA	TRBJ2-2	TGTGCCAGCAGCCCGCCAGGGGGGCTTGAGAGCGGGGAGCTGTTTTTT	CASSPPGGLESGELFF
TRBV27	NA	16	NA	TRBJ2-2	TGTGCCAGCAGCCTGAGACCCGGAACTCGCACCGGGGAGCTGTTTTTT	CASSLRPGTRTGELFF
TRBV18	TRBD1	14	once	TRBJ1-1	TGTGCCAGCTCACCACCAGGGGGCAACACTGAAGCTTTCTTT	CASSPPGGNTEAFF
TRBV6-5	NA	15	NA	TRBJ2-7	TGTGCCAGCAGTTACTCAGGGGGTAGCTCCTACGAGCAGTACTTC	CASSYSGGSSYEQYF
TRBV7-9	TRBD1	15	few	TRBJ1-2	TGTGCCAGCACCAAAATAACAGGGGGAACGGGTGGCTACACCTTC	CASTKITGGTGGYTF
TRBV5-4	NA	14	NA	TRBJ2-7	TGTGCCAGCAGCTTTTATGAGTCTGTTCACGAGCAGTACTTC	CASSFYESVHEQYF
TRBV4-1	NA	15	NA	TRBJ2-2	TGCGCCAGCAGCCAATCCGGGTCAAACACCGGGGAGCTGTTTTTT	CASSQSGSNTGELFF
TRBV28	TRBD1	14	NA	TRBJ2-1	TGTGCCAGCAGTGTGGCAGGGGGCTACAATGAGCAGTTCTTC	CASSVAGGYNEQFF
TRBV7-6	NA	14	once	TRBJ2-7	TGTGCCAGCAGCTTAGGGGTTAAGGGCTACGAGCAGTACTTC	CASSLGVKGYEQYF
TRBV4-1	NA	11	few	TRBJ1-1	TGCGCCAGCAGCCAAGGGGATGAAGCTTTCTTT	CASSQGDEAFF
TRBV15	TRBD2	17	NA	TRBJ2-3	TGTGCCACCAGCAGAGTTTTCTTAACTAGCGGGGAGCTCGGGCAGTATTTT	CATSRVFLTSGELGQYF
TRBV19	TRBD2	15	NA	TRBJ2-7	TGTGCCAGTAGTATAGGGGGAGGGGCGCACGACGAGCAGTACTTC	CASSIGGGAHDEQYF
TRBV7-8	TRBD1	16	NA	TRBJ2-2	TGTGCCAGCAGCTTACTTTCTTCGGGACAGCGCGGGGAGCTGTTTTTT	CASSLLSSGQRGELFF
TRBV7-9	NA	17	NA	TRBJ1-3	TGTGCCAGCAGCTTCGGACGGGGGGCACTCTCTGGAAACACCATATATTTT	CASSFGRGALSGNTIYF
TRBV10-2	NA	13	NA	TRBJ2-7	TGCGCCAGCAGTGATTGGCAGAGCTACGAGCAGTACTTC	CASSDWQSYEQYF
TRBV29-1	NA	15	NA	TRBJ2-7	TGCAGCGTTGAAACGGGTGCGGCCCACGACTACGAGCAGTACTTC	CSVETGAAHDYEQYF
TRBV9	NA	13	NA	TRBJ2-7	TGTGCCAGCAGCCCGGGACTTGAGTACGAGCAGTACTTC	CASSPGLEYEQYF
TRBV6-6	NA	12	few	TRBJ1-1	TGTGCCAGCATCAAATGGGGGGTTGAAGCTTTCTTT	CASIKWGVEAFF
TRBV7-2	TRBD2	16	NA	TRBJ2-1	TGTGCCAGCAGCTTATTCCTAGCGGGGGGTGGCAATGAGCAGTTCTTC	CASSLFLAGGGNEQFF